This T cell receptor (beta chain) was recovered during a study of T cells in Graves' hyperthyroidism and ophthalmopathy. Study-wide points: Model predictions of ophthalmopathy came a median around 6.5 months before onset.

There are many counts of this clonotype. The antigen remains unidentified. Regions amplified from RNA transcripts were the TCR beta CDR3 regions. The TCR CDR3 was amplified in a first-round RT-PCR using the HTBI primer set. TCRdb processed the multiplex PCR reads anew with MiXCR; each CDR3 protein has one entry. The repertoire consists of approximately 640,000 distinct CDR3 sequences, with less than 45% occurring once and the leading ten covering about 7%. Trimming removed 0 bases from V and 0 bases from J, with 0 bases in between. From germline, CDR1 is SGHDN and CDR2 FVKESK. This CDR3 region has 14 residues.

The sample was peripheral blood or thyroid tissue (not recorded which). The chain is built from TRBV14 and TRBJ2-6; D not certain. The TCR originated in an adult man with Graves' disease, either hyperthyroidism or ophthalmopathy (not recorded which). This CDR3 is CASSQDSGANVLTF. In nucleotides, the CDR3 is TGTGCCAGCAGCCAAGACTCTGGGGCCAACGTCCTGACTTTC. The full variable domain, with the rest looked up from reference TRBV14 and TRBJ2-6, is EAGVTQFPSHSVIEKGQTVTLRCDPISGHDNLYWYRRVMGKEIKFLLHFVKESKQDESGMPNNRFLAERTGGTYSTLKVQPAELEDSGVYFCASSQDSGANVLTFGAGSRLTVL.